This is a list of T cell receptor beta chains from one sample in a study of cytotoxic CD8 clonotypes in ibrutinib-treated CLL. Sequencing was performed with immunoSEQ multiplex PCR; in TCRdb, only in-frame clones are kept and a portion is missing. The table has around 150,000 clones, around 84% seen once. The specimen was PBMCs, collected after 12 months of ibrutinib treatment. These receptors came from a human donor with chronic lymphocytic leukemia. The CDR3 runs from the conserved cysteine through the conserved F or W. Fields, in order: D gene, V gene, clone size, J gene, CDR3 DNA, CDR3 protein. The D gene is left open where the match is weak. The size of a clone is reported for some rows only, either as once, few or many, or as a class for expanded clones.

>NA|TRBV6-5|NA|TRBJ2-5
TGTGCCAGCAGTTCCCCTCCCCGAACGGTGGAGACCCAGTACTTC
CASSSPPRTVETQYF
>NA|TRBV4-3|NA|TRBJ1-1
TGCGCCAGCAGCCAAGAGGCCCGACAGGCGAATGAAGCTTTCTTT
CASSQEARQANEAFF
>TRBD1|TRBV7-8|NA|TRBJ1-4
TGTGCCAGCAGCCCGGGACAGTTAGAAAAACTGTTTTTT
CASSPGQLEKLFF
>TRBD2|TRBV7-8|NA|TRBJ2-2
TGTGCCAGCAGCTCTAGCGGGGGAACTTCCGGGGAGCTGTTTTTT
CASSSSGGTSGELFF
>NA|TRBV28|NA|TRBJ2-3
TGTGCCAGCAGCCCCCGGCAGGACCCCACAGATACGCAGTATTTT
CASSPRQDPTDTQYF
>TRBD2|TRBV28|many|TRBJ2-7
TGTGCCAGCAGCCCTAAGCGGGACTCGGGAGAGCAGTACTTC
CASSPKRDSGEQYF
>TRBD1|TRBV5-6|NA|TRBJ1-2
TGTGCCAGCAGCCTTCAATGGGACAGATACACCTTC
CASSLQWDRYTF
>NA|TRBV6-4|few|TRBJ2-4
TGTGCCAGCCTACGACTGAGCTCCAGAGGTTGCATTCAGTACTTC
CASLRLSSRGCIQYF
>NA|TRBV5-5|NA|TRBJ1-2
TGTGCCAGCACCCACGCGACAGGACCTTATAACTATGGCTACACCTTC
CASTHATGPYNYGYTF
>TRBD2|TRBV7-8|NA|TRBJ2-7
TGTGCCAGCAGCTTCCGACTAGCGGGGCACTACGAGCAGTACTTC
CASSFRLAGHYEQYF
>NA|TRBV27|few|TRBJ1-5
TGTGCCAGCAGTCCTAATATATTGGGCAATCAGCCCCAGCATTTT
CASSPNILGNQPQHF
>NA|TRBV27|NA|TRBJ1-4
TGTGCCAGCAGTCCCCCCCGTCCCTTGCGGGCCTCAACTAATGAAAAACTGTTTTTT
CASSPPRPLRASTNEKLFF
>TRBD1|TRBV18|NA|TRBJ2-1
TGTGCCAGCTCACCACAGACAGGGGTCAATGAGCAGTTCTTC
CASSPQTGVNEQFF
>TRBD2|TRBV7-2|NA|TRBJ2-3
TGTGCCAGCAGCTTAGCCCGCGGGACTAGCTATACAGATACGCAGTATTTT
CASSLARGTSYTDTQYF
>NA|TRBV4-2|NA|TRBJ1-6
TGTGCCAGCAGCCACACCGGCCAAGGGGCGAATTCACCCCTCCACTTT
CASSHTGQGANSPLHF
>NA|TRBV7-2|NA|TRBJ2-7
TGTGCCAGCAGCTCAGGGAATCTCCTTTACGAGCAGTACTTC
CASSSGNLLYEQYF
>NA|TRBV6-6|NA|TRBJ2-3
TGTGCCAGCAGCCATACATGGGATACGCAGTATTTT
CASSHTWDTQYF
>TRBD2|TRBV4-1|NA|TRBJ2-5
TGCGCCAGCAGCCAAGATCCTAGCGGGAGAATAGAGACCCAGTACTTC
CASSQDPSGRIETQYF